This TCR beta chain was identified in a study of T-cell reconstitution after alpha-beta-depleted transplantation in children. Unique molecular identifiers were used in preparing the TCRbeta library. TCRdb re-analysed the PCR reads in MiXCR, keeping a single row per CDR3 protein. Here the sample spans 100,000 to 120,000 distinct CDR3 sequences, 9% to 12% being singletons. This clonotype has a count of ten or more. The origin of this receptor is a human donor who donated a stem cell graft to a child with acute lymphoblastic leukemia. The sequencing used PBMCs from the stem cell graft donor, collected from the stem cell graft.

The CDR3 region is CASSLAGFYEQYF. In nucleotides, the CDR3 is TGTGCCAGCAGCTTAGCAGGGTTCTACGAGCAGTACTTC. The J gene is TRBJ2-7, the V gene TRBV7-2, with unresolved D. The CDR3 has 13 residues. Germline CDR1 and CDR2: SGHTA and FQGNSA. V lost 0 bases and J lost 3, with 6 bases in between.